This T cell receptor (beta chain) appears in the sequencing data of a study of blood T cells in healthy people across ages. Next came a second PCR, run for about 6 to 11 cycles, which used a sample-barcoded 5' primer along with a J-beta primer mix. MiXCR, applied by TCRdb to the 5' RACE reads, yields one record per CDR3 protein. The sample lists 650,000 to 700,000 distinct CDR3 sequences; about a third were seen once. This CDR3 region has 16 residues. Germline CDR1 and CDR2: LGHNA and YNFKEQ. The germline V and J ends were trimmed by 0 bases and 0 bases, with 10 bases remaining between them. Findings and limits, study-wide: More naive CD4+ cells and higher diversity marked long-lived donors relative to aged donors. PBMCs went unsorted, and a conclusive naive versus antigen-experienced comparison was therefore prevented.

This clonotype was observed a handful of times. The antigen remains undetermined. The chain has TRBV4-2 and TRBJ2-3, with D unclear. Sequencing was carried out using blood. The clonotype was recovered from an elderly woman in good health. The CDR3 nucleotides are TGTGCCAGCAGCCAAGAGTTGGCATCTAGCACAGATACGCAGTATTTT. Amino acid sequence: CASSQELASSTDTQYF.